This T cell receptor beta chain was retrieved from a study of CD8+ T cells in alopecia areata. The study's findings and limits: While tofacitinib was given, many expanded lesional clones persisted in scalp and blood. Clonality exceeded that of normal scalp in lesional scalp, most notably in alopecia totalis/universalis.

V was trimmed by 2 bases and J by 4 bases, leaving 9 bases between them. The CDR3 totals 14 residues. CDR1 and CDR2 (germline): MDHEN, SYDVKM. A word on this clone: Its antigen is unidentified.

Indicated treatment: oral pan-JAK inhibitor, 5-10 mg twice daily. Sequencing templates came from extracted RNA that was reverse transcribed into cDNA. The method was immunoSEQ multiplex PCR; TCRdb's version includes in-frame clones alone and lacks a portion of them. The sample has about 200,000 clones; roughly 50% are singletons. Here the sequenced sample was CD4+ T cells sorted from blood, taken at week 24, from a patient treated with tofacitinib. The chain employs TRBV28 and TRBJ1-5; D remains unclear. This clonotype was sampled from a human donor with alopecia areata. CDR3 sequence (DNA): TGTGCCAGCAGTTTAGTACAGACAAATCAGCCCCAGCATTTT. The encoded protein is CASSLVQTNQPQHF.